This entry lists 27 T cell receptor beta chains sequenced from one sample in a study of blood T cell repertoires in COVID-19. Measured with immunoSEQ multiplex PCR; TCRdb has only the in-frame clones, and not every one. The sample includes more than 70,000 clones, under 95% of them seen just once. Sample: peripheral blood. These receptor sequences come from a woman aged 50 to 60 in a cohort sampled during active COVID-19.

J is TRBJ1-5 and V is TRBV19; the match to TRBD1 covers 7 bases. Germline trimming cut 6 bases from V and 6 bases from J; bases unmatched to any gene: 14. CDR1 is LNHDA, CDR2 SQIVND, per germline (reference sequence). The CDR3 totals 16 residues. DNA of the CDR3: TGTGCCAGTAGCAGGCGGGACAGAATTACTAGTCAGCCCCAGCATTTT. The encoded protein is CASSRRDRITSQPQHF.

Only one count was recorded for this clone. The junction departs from germline at one end; a sequencing error may be responsible. This chain joins TRBV27 and TRBJ2-1; unclear D gene. This CDR3 region has 13 residues. The germline gives CDR1 MNHEY, CDR2 SMNVEV (reference sequence). For the CDR3, the DNA is TGTGCCAGCAGTTTGGGTAGCTACCATGAGCAGTTCTTC. Translated, it gives CASSLGSYHEQFF.

The CDR3: CASSPGQGTTGELFF. In DNA form, the CDR3 reads TGTGCCAGCAGTCCGGGACAGGGGACCACCGGGGAGCTGTTTTTT. This chain uses TRBV5-4 with TRBJ2-2; TRBD1 matches at 10 bases. The trim removed 5 bases at V and 4 bases at J, leaving 5 bases unmatched. Germline CDR1 is SGHNT and CDR2 is YYREEE (reference sequence). This CDR3 has 15 amino acids.

V is TRBV10-1 and J is TRBJ2-5, with D maybe TRBD1 (6 bases). V lost 3 bases, J lost 7 bases, and 9 bases lay in between. The germline V gene encodes CDR1 WNHNN and CDR2 SYGVQD (reference sequence). This CDR3 has 12 amino acids. The CDR3 loop is CASSEQGGTQYF. The CDR3 coding sequence is TGCGCCAGCAGTGAACAGGGTGGGACCCAGTACTTC.

This clone was observed a few times. The CDR3, as DNA: TGTGCCAGCAGCTTGACAGTGATTCAGCCCCAGCATTTT. Translation: CASSLTVIQPQHF. The genes are TRBV5-5 and TRBJ1-5; no reliable D call. This CDR3 region has 13 residues. Germline CDR1 reads SGHKS; CDR2 reads YYEKEE (reference sequence). Trimming took off 1 base at V and 6 bases at J, with 8 bases between the two ends.

The gene calls are TRBV6-1 and TRBJ1-6; the D is unclear. This CDR3 has 13 amino acids. Per the germline V gene, CDR1 is MNHNS and CDR2 is SASEGT. V was cut by 3 bases and J by 7 bases, with 7 bases left in between. CDR3 nucleotides: TGTGCCAGCAGTGATCTCAGAAATTCACCCCTCCACTTT. It yields the protein CASSDLRNSPLHF.

The chain carries TRBV7-9 and TRBJ2-2, with no clear D. The CDR3 runs 17 residues. Per germline, CDR1 SEHNR and CDR2 FQNEAQ (reference sequence). Trimming left V 2 bases short and J 3 bases short, with 16 bases between. DNA for the CDR3: TGTGCCAGCAGCTTAAGTTTGAGGTTTCCGGACACCGGGGAGCTGTTTTTT. Amino acid sequence: CASSLSLRFPDTGELFF.

V usage is TRBV5-1 and J usage is TRBJ1-1; possibly TRBD1 for D (6 bases). CDR1 and CDR2 from the germline V gene are SGHRS and YFSETQ. V lost 2 bases and J lost 4, with 12 bases in between. The CDR3 consists of 14 residues. CDR3 sequence reads: CASSFGQRITEAFF. For the CDR3, the DNA is TGCGCCAGCAGCTTTGGACAGAGAATCACTGAAGCTTTCTTT.

The CDR3 sequence is CASSQSGTGIFVAEQYF. The CDR3 nucleotides read TGTGCCAGCAGCCAATCCGGGACAGGAATTTTTGTGGCCGAGCAGTACTTC. The rearrangement links TRBV3-1 (or the pseudogene TRBV3-2) to TRBJ2-7; 8 bases map to TRBD1. The V and J ends lost 2 bases and 6 bases, in that order; junction bases with no gene match: 15. In germline, CDR1 is LGHDT, CDR2 YNNKEL (reference sequence). The CDR3 covers 17 residues.

The rearrangement uses TRBV12-3 or TRBV12-4 and TRBJ2-1; D perhaps matches TRBD2 (7 bases). V shed 11 bases and J shed 10 bases, with 15 bases lying between them. The CDR3 has 11 amino acids. As DNA, the CDR3 is TGTGCCGGGGGGGAGGGGACAGAGCAGTTCTTC. Its protein product is CAGGEGTEQFF.

The chain uses TRBV3-1 (or the pseudogene TRBV3-2) and TRBJ1-2; 7 bases match TRBD1. CDR3 length: 15 residues. Trimming at V came to 2 bases and at J to 4 bases, leaving 7 bases not matched to a gene. The V gene's germline CDR1 is LGHDT and CDR2 YNNKEL (reference sequence). CDR3 in amino acids: CASSQLDRAGYGYTF. CDR3 coding DNA: TGTGCCAGCAGCCAACTTGACAGGGCAGGCTATGGCTACACCTTC.

This clone was recorded a few times. The chain couples TRBV19 to TRBJ1-6; 7 bases align to TRBD1. Germline loops: CDR1 LNHDA, CDR2 SQIVND (reference sequence). Germline trimming cut 2 bases from V and 9 bases from J; bases unmatched to any gene: 7. The CDR3 sequence is 15 residues long. The CDR3 is CASSIQTQGGSPLHF. CDR3 coding DNA: TGTGCCAGTAGTATACAAACGCAGGGGGGTTCACCCCTCCACTTT.

The genes are TRBV6-6 and TRBJ1-1, with D maybe TRBD1 (6 bases). CDR1 and CDR2 (germline): MNHNY, SVGAGI (reference sequence). The CDR3 totals 14 residues. With 0 bases removed from V and 11 bases from J, the gap between germline ends came to 16 bases. Written as DNA, the CDR3 is TGTGCCAGCAGTTACTCGAAGCCAGGGGATGATGCTTTCTTT. This codes for CASSYSKPGDDAFF.

The chain employs TRBV5-1 and TRBJ2-1; 10 nucleotides line up with TRBD2. The junction had 14 bases not matched to a gene; V was cut back by 10 bases and J by 7 bases. The CDR3 runs 15 residues. Germline V gene data show CDR1 as SGHRS and CDR2 as YFSETQ. In nucleotides, the CDR3 is TGCGCCGGAAGGGCGGCTAGCGGGAGTACGAATGAGCAGTTCTTC. Translated: CAGRAASGSTNEQFF.

The gene calls are TRBV27 and TRBJ2-3; weak D call: TRBD1 (5 bases). This CDR3 has 17 residues. Trimming pared 0 bases from V and 5 bases from J, leaving 18 bases between. CDR1 MNHEY and CDR2 SMNVEV come from the germline V gene (reference sequence). The CDR3 coding sequence is TGTGCCAGCAGTTTATCGCGCCCAGGGCTCGCAGGAGATACGCAGTATTTT. Its translation: CASSLSRPGLAGDTQYF.

The genes are TRBV5-1 and TRBJ2-3; a weak D match, TRBD2 (6 bases). The CDR3 has 15 amino acids. V was cut by 7 bases and J by 1 base, with 16 bases left in between. The germline gives CDR1 SGHRS, CDR2 YFSETQ. The CDR3 nucleotides read TGCGCCAGCTCACGCACGGGAGAGGGCACAGATACGCAGTATTTT. Translated, it gives CASSRTGEGTDTQYF.

The V call is TRBV21-1, the J call TRBJ2-5; TRBD2 is the table's D call and was not checked against the DNA. TRBV21-1 is a pseudogene. The length of the CDR3 is 17 residues. The CDR3 nucleotides are TGTGCCAGCAGCACACCCCCGGGACTACCCATTTGGGAGACCCAGTACTTC. Translated: CASSTPPGLPIWETQYF.

The chain couples TRBV6-1 to TRBJ2-3; D may be TRBD1 (6 bases). Germline-derived CDR1 and CDR2 are MNHNS and SASEGT. Trimming removed 1 base at V and 2 bases at J, with 16 bases between. The CDR3 has 17 amino acids. The CDR3: CASSEGDLGGYTDTQYF. The CDR3 coding sequence is TGTGCCAGCAGTGAAGGGGATTTAGGGGGTTACACAGATACGCAGTATTTT.

The chain combines TRBV9 with TRBJ2-1; D gene ambiguous. This CDR3 spans 16 amino acids. Trimming cost V 0 bases and J 7 bases, with 17 bases left between them. Germline lookup yields CDR1 SGDLS and CDR2 YYNGEE. In DNA, the CDR3 is TGTGCCAGCAGCGTAGCTACTGGAGATTTCGGAAATGAGCAGTTCTTC. This gives the protein CASSVATGDFGNEQFF.

The table lists this clone with a count of one. The rearrangement uses TRBV7-2 and TRBJ2-7, with D perhaps TRBD1 (6 bases). The CDR3 has 14 amino acids. CDR1 is SGHTA, CDR2 FQGNSA, per germline. V was clipped by 3 bases and J by 4 bases, with 13 bases between them. DNA of the CDR3: TGTGCCAGCAGCTTTGGGGGCCCATCGTACGAGCAGTACTTC. Protein: CASSFGGPSYEQYF.

This sequence joins TRBV28 and TRBJ2-5; 11 positions agree with TRBD2. Germline loops: CDR1 MDHEN, CDR2 SYDVKM. J was trimmed by 5 bases and V by 4 bases; bases with no gene match: 6. CDR3 length: 15 residues. The CDR3 DNA reads as TGTGCCAGCAGTTCCTTAGCGGGAGGGGTTGAGACCCAGTACTTC. Amino acids: CASSSLAGGVETQYF.

V is TRBV5-4 and J is TRBJ2-3; D may be TRBD1 (5 bases). Trimming stripped 4 bases from V and 8 bases from J, with 14 bases between. CDR3 length equals 13 residues. Germline CDR1 SGHNT, CDR2 YYREEE (reference sequence). The CDR3, as DNA: TGTGCCAGCAGCGAAACAGGTCCAAGTACGCAGTATTTT. Translating it yields CASSETGPSTQYF.

The chain combines TRBV5-1 with TRBJ1-6, with 9 positions matching TRBD1. CDR3 size: 15 residues. Germline values: CDR1 SGHRS, CDR2 YFSETQ. V lost 5 bases to trimming and J lost 7 bases; unmatched junction nucleotides: 7. This CDR3 reads CASSPTGTGNSPLHF. CDR3 nucleotides: TGCGCCAGCAGTCCCACCGGGACAGGGAATTCACCCCTCCACTTT.

The V gene is TRBV6-5, the J gene TRBJ2-1, with 8 bases matching TRBD2. V lost 8 bases to trimming and J lost 4 bases; unmatched junction nucleotides: 10. There are 15 residues in the CDR3. Germline V gene lookup returns CDR1 MNHEY and CDR2 SVGAGI. The CDR3 loop reads CASGPREGLYNEQFF. CDR3 bases: TGTGCCAGCGGCCCCCGGGAGGGTCTGTACAATGAGCAGTTCTTC.

The V call is TRBV28, the J call TRBJ1-5; 7 bases are a match to TRBD1. Losses at the gene ends were 7 bases for V and 6 bases for J; bases not matched to a gene: 9. The germline gives CDR1 MDHEN, CDR2 SYDVKM. CDR3 length: 14 amino acids. In nucleotides, the CDR3 is TGTGCCAGCAAAGACCTCGACAGGGCTCAGCCCCAGCATTTT. Translating it yields CASKDLDRAQPQHF.

This clone was counted a few times. V and J are TRBV30 and TRBJ1-2; D possibly corresponds to TRBD1 (5 bases). The CDR3 totals 12 residues. CDR1 GTSNPN and CDR2 SVGIG come from the germline V gene (reference sequence). V was shortened by 5 bases and J by 4 bases, with 11 bases between the two germline ends. CDR3: CAWAGGGYGYTF. CDR3 DNA: TGTGCCTGGGCGGGGGGTGGCTATGGCTACACCTTC.

The genes are TRBV30 and TRBJ2-5; TRBD1 matches 7 bases. The J segment lost 5 bases and the V segment lost 3 bases, leaving 12 bases of the junction unmatched. CDR3 length: 15 amino acids. The germline CDR1 and CDR2 sequences are GTSNPN and SVGIG (reference sequence). DNA for the CDR3: TGTGCCTGGAGGGGTAACAGGGGATCTGGGGAGACCCAGTACTTC. Residues: CAWRGNRGSGETQYF.